Listed below are T cell receptor beta chains from one sample, sequenced in a study of T cell responses to AZD1222 COVID-19 vaccine. Profiling relied on immunoSEQ multiplex PCR, and the TCRdb table lists in-frame clones only, not all of them. The sample comprises about 180,000 clones, about nine tenths of which are singletons, and approximately 1.9% rests with the top ten. This specimen consisted of peripheral blood, obtained 28 days after the second AZD1222 dose. The source is an adult who received the AZD1222 COVID-19 vaccine. The conserved cysteine and the conserved F or W are not part of the CDR3 here.

j_gene: TRBJ2-3
v_gene: TRBV7-7
CDR3aa: ASSRGQGHTDTQY

j_gene: TRBJ2-5
v_gene: TRBV7-3
CDR3aa: ASSFTGGEETQY

j_gene: TRBJ2-7
v_gene: TRBV10-1
CDR3aa: ASTRKSIPSYEQY

j_gene: TRBJ2-7
v_gene: TRBV7-8
CDR3aa: ASSLNTGRGSAEQY

j_gene: TRBJ2-2
v_gene: TRBV7-3
CDR3aa: ASSPRPDREAGELF

j_gene: TRBJ1-2
v_gene: TRBV7-3
CDR3aa: ASSFGQGGYGYT

j_gene: TRBJ1-6
v_gene: TRBV30
CDR3aa: AWRVMGPSDNSPLH

j_gene: TRBJ1-1
v_gene: TRBV3-1/TRBV3-2
CDR3aa: ASSQDCTGGKFILNTEAF

j_gene: TRBJ2-7
v_gene: TRBV2
CDR3aa: ASSRLAGGPDEQY

j_gene: TRBJ1-1
v_gene: TRBV7-3
CDR3aa: ASSSTPNTEAF

j_gene: TRBJ1-2
v_gene: TRBV12-3/TRBV12-4
CDR3aa: ASSPTDSTGYT

j_gene: TRBJ2-1
v_gene: TRBV9
CDR3aa: ASTRTGTSGEREQF

j_gene: TRBJ2-1
v_gene: TRBV12-5
CDR3aa: ASGLVLGQLYNEQF

j_gene: TRBJ2-7
v_gene: TRBV18
CDR3aa: ASSPRFPGDFSYEQY

j_gene: TRBJ2-5
v_gene: TRBV5-1
CDR3aa: ASSPPTAGEETQY

j_gene: TRBJ1-1
v_gene: TRBV3-1/TRBV3-2
CDR3aa: ASRGGMDTEAF

j_gene: TRBJ1-6
v_gene: TRBV19
CDR3aa: ASSIDGIGSYNSPLH

j_gene: TRBJ1-4
v_gene: TRBV10-3
CDR3aa: AISESTGSNEKLF

j_gene: TRBJ1-2
v_gene: TRBV5-8
CDR3aa: ASSSHRSYGYT

j_gene: TRBJ1-3
v_gene: TRBV4-3
CDR3aa: ASSQERISGNTIY

j_gene: TRBJ2-1
v_gene: TRBV28
CDR3aa: ASSLRSGRNEQF

j_gene: TRBJ2-7
v_gene: TRBV27
CDR3aa: ASRHRDRGGEQY

j_gene: TRBJ2-5
v_gene: TRBV27
CDR3aa: ASKLHRARDPLHQETQY

j_gene: TRBJ2-1
v_gene: TRBV20-1
CDR3aa: SASPFPGTKNNNEQF

j_gene: TRBJ2-7
v_gene: TRBV5-4
CDR3aa: ASSLSLGASYEQY

j_gene: TRBJ1-3
v_gene: TRBV28
CDR3aa: ASIPQGSGNTIY

j_gene: TRBJ2-5
v_gene: TRBV11-2
CDR3aa: ASSLVSGGAPETQY

j_gene: TRBJ1-4
v_gene: TRBV28
CDR3aa: ASSLVGGDEKLF

j_gene: TRBJ2-7
v_gene: TRBV10-2
CDR3aa: ASSDRGGLPAYEQY

j_gene: TRBJ2-2
v_gene: TRBV28
CDR3aa: ASTTIGANTGELF